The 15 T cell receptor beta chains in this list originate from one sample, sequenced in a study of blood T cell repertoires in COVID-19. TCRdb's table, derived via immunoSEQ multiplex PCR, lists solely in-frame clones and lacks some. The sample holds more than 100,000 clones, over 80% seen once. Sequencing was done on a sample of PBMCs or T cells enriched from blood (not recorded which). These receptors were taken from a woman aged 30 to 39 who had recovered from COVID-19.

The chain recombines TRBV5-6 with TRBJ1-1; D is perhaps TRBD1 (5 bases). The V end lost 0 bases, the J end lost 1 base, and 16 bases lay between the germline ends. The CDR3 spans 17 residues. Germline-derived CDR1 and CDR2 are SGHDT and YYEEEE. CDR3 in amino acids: CASSLEWSGGANTEAFF. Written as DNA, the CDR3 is TGTGCCAGCAGCTTGGAATGGTCTGGAGGGGCGAACACTGAAGCTTTCTTT.

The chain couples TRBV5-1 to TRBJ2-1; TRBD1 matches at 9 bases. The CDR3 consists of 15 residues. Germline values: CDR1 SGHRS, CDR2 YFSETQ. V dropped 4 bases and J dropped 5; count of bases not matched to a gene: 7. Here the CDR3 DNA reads TGCGCCAGCAGCCGGGCACAGGGGGCCGACAATGAGCAGTTCTTC. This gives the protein CASSRAQGADNEQFF.

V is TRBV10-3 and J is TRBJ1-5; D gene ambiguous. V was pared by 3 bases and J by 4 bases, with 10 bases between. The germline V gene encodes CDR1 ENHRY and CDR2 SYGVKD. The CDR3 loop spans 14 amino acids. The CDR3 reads CAISDSNRNQPQHF. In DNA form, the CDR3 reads TGTGCCATCAGTGATTCTAACAGAAATCAGCCCCAGCATTTT.

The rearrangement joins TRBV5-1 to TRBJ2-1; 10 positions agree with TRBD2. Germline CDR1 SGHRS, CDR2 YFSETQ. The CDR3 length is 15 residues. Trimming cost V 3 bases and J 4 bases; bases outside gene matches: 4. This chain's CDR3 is CASSSTSGPYNEQFF. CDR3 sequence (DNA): TGCGCCAGCAGCTCGACTAGCGGGCCTTACAATGAGCAGTTCTTC.

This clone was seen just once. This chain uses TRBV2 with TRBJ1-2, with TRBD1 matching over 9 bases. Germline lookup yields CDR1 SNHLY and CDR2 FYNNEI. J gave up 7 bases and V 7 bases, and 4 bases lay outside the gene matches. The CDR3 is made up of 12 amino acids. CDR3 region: CASINRGPGYTF. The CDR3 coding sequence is TGTGCCAGCATTAACAGGGGGCCTGGCTACACCTTC.

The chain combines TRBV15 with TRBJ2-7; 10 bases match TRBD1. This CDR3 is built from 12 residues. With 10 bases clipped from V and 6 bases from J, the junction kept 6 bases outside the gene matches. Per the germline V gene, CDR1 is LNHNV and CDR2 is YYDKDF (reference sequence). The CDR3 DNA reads TGTGCCAGCTCCGGGACAGGGGTCGAGCAGTACTTC. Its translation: CASSGTGVEQYF.

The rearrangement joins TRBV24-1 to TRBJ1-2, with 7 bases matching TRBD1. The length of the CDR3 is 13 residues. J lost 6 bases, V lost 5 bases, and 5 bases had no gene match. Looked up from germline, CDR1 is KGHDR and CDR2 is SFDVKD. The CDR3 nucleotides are TGTGCCACCAGTGCAGTAACAGGGGATGGCTACACCTTC. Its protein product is CATSAVTGDGYTF.

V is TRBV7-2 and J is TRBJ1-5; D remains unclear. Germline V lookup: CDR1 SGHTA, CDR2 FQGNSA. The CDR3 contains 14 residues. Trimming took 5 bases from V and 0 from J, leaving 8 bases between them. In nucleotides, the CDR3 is TGTGCCAGCAGCCCGTCGGGTAGCAATCAGCCCCAGCATTTT. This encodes CASSPSGSNQPQHF.

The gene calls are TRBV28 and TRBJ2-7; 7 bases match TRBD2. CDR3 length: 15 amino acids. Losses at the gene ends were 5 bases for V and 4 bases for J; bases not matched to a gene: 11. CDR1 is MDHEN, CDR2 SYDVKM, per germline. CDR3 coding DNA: TGTGCCAGCAGTAGCCCGGGGGGAGGCCTGTACGAGCAGTACTTC. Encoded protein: CASSSPGGGLYEQYF.

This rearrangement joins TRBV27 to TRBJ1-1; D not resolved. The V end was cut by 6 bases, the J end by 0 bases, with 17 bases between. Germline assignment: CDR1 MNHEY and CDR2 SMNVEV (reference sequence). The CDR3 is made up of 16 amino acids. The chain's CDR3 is CASSPVAFGMNTEAFF. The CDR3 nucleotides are TGTGCCAGCAGCCCCGTAGCATTCGGAATGAACACTGAAGCTTTCTTT.

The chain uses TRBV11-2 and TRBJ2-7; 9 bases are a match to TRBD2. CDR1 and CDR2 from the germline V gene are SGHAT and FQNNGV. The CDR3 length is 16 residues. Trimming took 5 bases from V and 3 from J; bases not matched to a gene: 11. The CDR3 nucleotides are TGTGCCAGCAGCCCGGGCCGGGGAGCGGGAGGCTACGAGCAGTACTTC. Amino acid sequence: CASSPGRGAGGYEQYF.

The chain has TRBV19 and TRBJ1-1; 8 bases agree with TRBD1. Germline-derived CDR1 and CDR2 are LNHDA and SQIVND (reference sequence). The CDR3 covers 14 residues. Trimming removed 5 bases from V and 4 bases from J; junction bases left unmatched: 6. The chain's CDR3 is CASSPDRGFTEAFF. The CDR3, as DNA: TGTGCCAGTAGTCCTGACAGGGGTTTCACTGAAGCTTTCTTT.

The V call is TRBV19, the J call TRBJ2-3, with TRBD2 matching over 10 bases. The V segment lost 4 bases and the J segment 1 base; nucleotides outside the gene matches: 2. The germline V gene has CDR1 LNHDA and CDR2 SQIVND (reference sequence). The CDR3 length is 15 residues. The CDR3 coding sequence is TGTGCCAGTAGTACGCTAGCGGGAGGCACAGATACGCAGTATTTT. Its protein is CASSTLAGGTDTQYF.

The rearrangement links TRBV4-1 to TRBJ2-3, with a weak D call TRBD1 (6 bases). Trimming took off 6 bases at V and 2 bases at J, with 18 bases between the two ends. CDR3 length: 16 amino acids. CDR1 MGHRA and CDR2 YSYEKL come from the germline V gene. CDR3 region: CASRGWDTTPTDTQYF. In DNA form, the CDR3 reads TGCGCCAGCAGAGGTTGGGACACAACCCCCACAGATACGCAGTATTTT.

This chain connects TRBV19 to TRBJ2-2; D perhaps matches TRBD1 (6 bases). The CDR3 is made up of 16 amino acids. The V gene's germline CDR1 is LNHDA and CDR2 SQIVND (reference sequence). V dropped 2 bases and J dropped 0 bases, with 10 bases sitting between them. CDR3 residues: CASSILGAANTGELFF. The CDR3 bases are TGTGCCAGTAGTATACTGGGGGCCGCGAACACCGGGGAGCTGTTTTTT.